A selection of T cell receptor beta chains follows, all from one sample in a study of blood T cell repertoires in COVID-19. TCRdb's copy holds only in-frame clones and misses some; the assay was immunoSEQ multiplex PCR. The table lists 9,000 to 9,500 clones, 70% to 90% of them singletons. Sample: peripheral blood. The receptors derive from a human donor in a cohort sampled during active COVID-19. Each CDR3 is given with its conserved first and last residue. A D gene is named only where the DNA matches it firmly. Only part of the rows carry a size: once, few, many, or a class if the clone is expanded.

clone_size,d_call,j_call,v_call,cdr3_nt,cdr3_aa
NA,NA,TRBJ2-1,TRBV7-2,TGTGCCAGCAGCTCCCCTGTCTACAATGAGCAGTTCTTC,CASSSPVYNEQFF
NA,TRBD1,TRBJ2-7,TRBV3-1/TRBV3-2,TGTGCCAGCAGCCCCCGGACAGGGGCCGAGCAGTACTTC,CASSPRTGAEQYF
medium-sized,TRBD2,TRBJ2-1,TRBV6-5,TGTGCCAGCAGTTACGGGGTACTAGCGGGACTCAATGAGCAGTTCTTC,CASSYGVLAGLNEQFF
NA,NA,TRBJ2-5,TRBV7-7,TGTGCTAGCAGCTTACCGGGGAGTATCGAAGAGACCCAGTACTTC,CASSLPGSIEETQYF
NA,TRBD1,TRBJ2-1,TRBV27,TGTGCCAGCAGTCCCCTGACAGGGCTGGATGAGCAGTTCTTC,CASSPLTGLDEQFF
NA,NA,TRBJ2-2,TRBV28,TGTGCCAGCACTGTACAGGCGCGAGCGAACACCGGGGAGCTGTTTTTT,CASTVQARANTGELFF
NA,TRBD1,TRBJ2-7,TRBV5-6,TGTGCCAGCAGCTTGGGAACAGGGGGTTTTTACGAGCAGTACTTC,CASSLGTGGFYEQYF
NA,NA,TRBJ2-2,TRBV7-2,TGTGCCAGCAGCCCCTCCCCAGGGGCCTCCGGGGAGCTGTTTTTT,CASSPSPGASGELFF
NA,TRBD2,TRBJ2-1,TRBV13,TGTGCCAGCAGCTCCCCGACTAGCGGGAGGAATGAGCAGTTCTTC,CASSSPTSGRNEQFF
NA,TRBD2,TRBJ2-2,TRBV7-2,TGTGCCAGCAGCTTATTTCTAGCGGGAGAGAACGGGGAGCTGTTTTTT,CASSLFLAGENGELFF
few,NA,TRBJ2-7,TRBV6-6,TGTGCCAGCAGTTACAATGGCGGCTCCTACGAGCAGTACTTC,CASSYNGGSYEQYF
once,TRBD2,TRBJ2-5,TRBV10-1,TGCGCCAGCAGTGAGTTGGTACTAGCGGGCCAAGAGACCCAGTACTTC,CASSELVLAGQETQYF
NA,TRBD2,TRBJ2-5,TRBV7-9,TGTGCCAGCAGCTTGGGACTAGCGGGACTAGGGGAGACCCAGTACTTC,CASSLGLAGLGETQYF
NA,NA,TRBJ1-5,TRBV6-5,TGTGCCAGCAGGACAAATAGCAATCAGCCCCAGCATTTT,CASRTNSNQPQHF
NA,TRBD1,TRBJ2-4,TRBV7-2,TGTGCCAGCAGCGGGACAGGGGGCACAAACATTCAGTACTTC,CASSGTGGTNIQYF
NA,NA,TRBJ2-3,TRBV28,TGTGCCAGCAGGTCGACCCTGGACAGAGCCTTTAGTACAGATACGCAGTATTTT,CASRSTLDRAFSTDTQYF
NA,NA,TRBJ1-5,TRBV7-9,TGTGCCAGCAGCTTAGGGGAGTTCGGCAATCAGCCCCAGCATTTT,CASSLGEFGNQPQHF
NA,NA,TRBJ2-5,TRBV18,TGTGCCAGCTCTGTCAGGCCGGAGACCCAGTACTTC,CASSVRPETQYF
NA,TRBD2,TRBJ2-7,TRBV5-8,TGTGCCAGCAGCCTGCCTAGCGGGAGGGCCTTGTGGGAGCAGTACTTC,CASSLPSGRALWEQYF
NA,NA,TRBJ1-5,TRBV7-8,TGTGCCAGCAGCCCCGGCGGTCAGCCCCAGCATTTT,CASSPGGQPQHF
NA,TRBD1,TRBJ1-2,TRBV4-3,TGCGCCAGCAGCCAGGGAACGGGACAGCACGGTAGTAGCTACACCTTC,CASSQGTGQHGSSYTF
NA,NA,TRBJ2-7,TRBV7-2,TGTGCCAGCAGCTTGGGAGAGTCCTACGAGCAGTACTTC,CASSLGESYEQYF
NA,TRBD2,TRBJ2-7,TRBV18,TGTGCCAGCTCACCCACTAGCGCCTTCTCCTACGAGCAGTACTTC,CASSPTSAFSYEQYF
few,NA,TRBJ2-7,TRBV3-1/TRBV3-2,TGTGCCAGCAGCCAAGATCCCCCAGGAACCTACGAGCAGTACTTC,CASSQDPPGTYEQYF
NA,NA,TRBJ2-2,TRBV24-1,TGTGCCACCAGTGTAGGTGGCGGATTCACCGGGGAGCTGTTTTTT,CATSVGGGFTGELFF
NA,NA,TRBJ2-7,TRBV27,TGTGCCAGCACCCTAGCGTTTGGCTACGAGCAGTACTTC,CASTLAFGYEQYF
NA,NA,TRBJ2-6,TRBV7-8,TGTGCCAGCAGCGACGGACAGATGAGATTCTCTGGGGCCAACGTCCTGACTTTC,CASSDGQMRFSGANVLTF
NA,TRBD1,TRBJ1-6,TRBV6-6,TGTGCCAGCAGACCGGGACAGCCTTATAATTCACCCCTCCACTTT,CASRPGQPYNSPLHF
few,NA,TRBJ2-1,TRBV4-1,TGCGCCAGCAGCCAAGATATCCTAGCGCCGTACAATGAGCAGTTCTTC,CASSQDILAPYNEQFF
NA,TRBD1,TRBJ2-7,TRBV14,TGTGCCAGCAGCCAAGATAGGGACAGGGTGCCCCAGTCCTACGAGCAGTACTTC,CASSQDRDRVPQSYEQYF
few,TRBD1,TRBJ1-2,TRBV5-1,TGCGCCAGCAGGTCGGGACAGGGCGAGTATGGCTACACCTTC,CASRSGQGEYGYTF
NA,NA,TRBJ2-7,TRBV28,TGTGCCAGCAGATATCAGGGTTTCTCCTACGAGCAGTACTTC,CASRYQGFSYEQYF
NA,TRBD2,TRBJ2-7,TRBV6-5,TGTGCCAGCAGCCGTGCTAGCGGGAGTTCCTACGAGCAGTACTTC,CASSRASGSSYEQYF
NA,TRBD1,TRBJ1-5,TRBV30,TGTGCCTGGAGCGAGGGACAGCTCAATCAGCCCCAGCATTTT,CAWSEGQLNQPQHF
NA,NA,TRBJ1-1,TRBV6-5,TGTGCCAGCAGTCCTCGGACAGAAATGAACACTGAAGCTTTCTTT,CASSPRTEMNTEAFF
few,TRBD2,TRBJ2-7,TRBV5-6,TGTGCCAGCAGCTTGGCTAGCGGCTACGAGCAGTACTTC,CASSLASGYEQYF
NA,NA,TRBJ2-7,TRBV19,TGTGCCAGTAGTCCCGGGGGGCGATACGAGCAGTACTTC,CASSPGGRYEQYF
few,NA,TRBJ2-7,TRBV7-2,TGTGCCAGCAGCTTAGCGCAGTCCTACGAGCAGTACTTC,CASSLAQSYEQYF
NA,NA,TRBJ2-1,TRBV24-1,TGTGCCACCACAAAATTCAATGAGCAGTTCTTC,CATTKFNEQFF
NA,TRBD1,TRBJ2-5,TRBV6-5,TGTGCCAGCAGCACCTGGACAGGGGAAGAGACCCAGTACTTC,CASSTWTGEETQYF
NA,TRBD1,TRBJ1-5,TRBV6-5,TGTGCCAACACACAGGGGGCAAGCAATCAGCCCCAGCATTTT,CANTQGASNQPQHF
NA,NA,TRBJ2-2,TRBV21-1,TGTGCCAGCAGCAAGGCGGCCTCGAACACCGGGGAGCTGTTTTTT,CASSKAASNTGELFF
NA,NA,TRBJ2-7,TRBV9,TGTGCCAGCAGCCCCGGTTTGTCCCACGAGCAGTACTTC,CASSPGLSHEQYF
NA,NA,TRBJ2-7,TRBV2,TGTGCCAGCAGTGAGACCGGGACTGCAGCCTACGAGCAGTACTTC,CASSETGTAAYEQYF
NA,TRBD1,TRBJ2-2,TRBV28,TGTGCCAGCAGTTCCAACAGGGGGTTGACCGGGGAGCTGTTTTTT,CASSSNRGLTGELFF
NA,NA,TRBJ2-1,TRBV7-6,TGTGCCAGCAGCTTAGGGGGCACCTACAATGAGCAGTTCTTC,CASSLGGTYNEQFF